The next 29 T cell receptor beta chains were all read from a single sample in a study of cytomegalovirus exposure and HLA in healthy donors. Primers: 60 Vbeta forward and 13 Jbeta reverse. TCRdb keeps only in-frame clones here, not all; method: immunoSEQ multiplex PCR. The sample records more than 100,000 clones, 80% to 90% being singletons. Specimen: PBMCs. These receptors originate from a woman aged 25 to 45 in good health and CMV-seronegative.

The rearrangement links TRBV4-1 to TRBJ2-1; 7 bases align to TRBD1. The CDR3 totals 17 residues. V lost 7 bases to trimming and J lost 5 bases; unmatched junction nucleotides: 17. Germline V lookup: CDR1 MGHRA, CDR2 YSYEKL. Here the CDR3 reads CASKPTIQDRPDNEQFF. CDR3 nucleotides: TGCGCCAGCAAACCAACGATACAGGACAGGCCAGACAATGAGCAGTTCTTC.

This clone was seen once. CDR3 nucleotide sequence: TGCGCCAGCAGCCAAGGTCCAGGGGGCCGCTTCTCTGGAAACACCATATATTTT. Encoded protein: CASSQGPGGRFSGNTIYF. The gene calls are TRBV4-1 and TRBJ1-3, with 8 nucleotides matching TRBD1. After removal of 1 base from V and 0 bases from J, the junction contained 8 bases not matched to a gene. This CDR3 is 18 amino acids long. Germline V gene sequence: CDR1 MGHRA, CDR2 YSYEKL.

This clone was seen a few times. In DNA, the CDR3 is TGCGCCAGCAGCCAAGAAAACAGGTCGCCCCAGCATTTT. This gives the protein CASSQENRSPQHF. The rearrangement joins TRBV4-3 to TRBJ1-5; TRBD1 is a possible D gene (5 bases). This CDR3 spans 13 amino acids. Germline V lookup: CDR1 LGHNA, CDR2 YSLEER. The V and J ends lost 0 bases and 9 bases respectively, with 9 bases between them.

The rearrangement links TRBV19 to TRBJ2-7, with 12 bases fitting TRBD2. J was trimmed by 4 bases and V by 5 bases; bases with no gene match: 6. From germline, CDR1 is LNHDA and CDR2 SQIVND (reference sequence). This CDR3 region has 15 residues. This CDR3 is CASSRLAGGQYEQYF. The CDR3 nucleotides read TGTGCCAGTAGTCGGCTAGCGGGGGGGCAATACGAGCAGTACTTC.

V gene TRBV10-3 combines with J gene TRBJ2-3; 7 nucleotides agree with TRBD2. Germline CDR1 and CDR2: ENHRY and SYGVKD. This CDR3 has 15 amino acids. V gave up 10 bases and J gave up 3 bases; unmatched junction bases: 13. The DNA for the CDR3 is TGTGCCACCCTACGGGGACTACCTTATACAGATACGCAGTATTTT. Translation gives CATLRGLPYTDTQYF.

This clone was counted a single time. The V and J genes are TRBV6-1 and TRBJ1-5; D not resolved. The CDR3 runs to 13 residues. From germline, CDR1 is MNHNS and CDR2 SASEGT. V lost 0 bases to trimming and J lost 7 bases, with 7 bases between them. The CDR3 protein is CASSEALRQPQHF. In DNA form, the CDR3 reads TGTGCCAGCAGTGAAGCGCTTCGGCAGCCCCAGCATTTT.

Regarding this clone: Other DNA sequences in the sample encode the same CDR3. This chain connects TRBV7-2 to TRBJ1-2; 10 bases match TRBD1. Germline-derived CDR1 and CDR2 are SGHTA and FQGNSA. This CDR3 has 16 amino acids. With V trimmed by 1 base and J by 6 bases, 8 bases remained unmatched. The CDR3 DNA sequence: TGTGCCAGCAGCTTAGACTCCGGGGACAGGGGACATGGCTACACCTTC. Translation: CASSLDSGDRGHGYTF.

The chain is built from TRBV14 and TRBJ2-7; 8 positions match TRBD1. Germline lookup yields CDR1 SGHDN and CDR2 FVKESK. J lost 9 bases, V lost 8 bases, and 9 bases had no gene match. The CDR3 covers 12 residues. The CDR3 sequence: CASGDRPFGQYF. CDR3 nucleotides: TGTGCCAGCGGGGACAGGCCTTTTGGGCAGTACTTC.

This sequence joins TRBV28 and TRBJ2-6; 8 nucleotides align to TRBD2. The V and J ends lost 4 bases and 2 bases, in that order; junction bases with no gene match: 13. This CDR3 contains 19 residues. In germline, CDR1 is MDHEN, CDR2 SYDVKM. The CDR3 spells CASSSRPGLDDPGANVLTF. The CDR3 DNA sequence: TGTGCCAGCAGTTCACGACCGGGACTAGACGATCCTGGGGCCAACGTCCTGACTTTC.

The CDR3 region is CATLRGQGAAEAFF. In DNA form, the CDR3 reads TGTGCCACCCTACGGGGACAGGGGGCAGCTGAAGCTTTCTTT. V and J are TRBV10-3 and TRBJ1-1; 12 bases are a match to TRBD1. The CDR3 sequence is 14 residues long. The germline gives CDR1 ENHRY, CDR2 SYGVKD. V lost 10 bases, J lost 6 bases, and 9 bases stayed unmatched.

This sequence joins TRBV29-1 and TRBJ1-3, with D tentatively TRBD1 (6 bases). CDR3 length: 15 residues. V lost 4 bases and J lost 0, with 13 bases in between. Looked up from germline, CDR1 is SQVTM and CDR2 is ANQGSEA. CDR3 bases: TGCAGCGTTGCACTTACAGGGAGCTCTGGAAACACCATATATTTT. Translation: CSVALTGSSGNTIYF.

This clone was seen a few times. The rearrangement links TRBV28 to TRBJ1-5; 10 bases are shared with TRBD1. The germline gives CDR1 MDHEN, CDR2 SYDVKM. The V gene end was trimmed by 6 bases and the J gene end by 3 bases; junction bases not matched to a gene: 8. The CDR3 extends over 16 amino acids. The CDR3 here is CASSAPGTGVNQPQHF. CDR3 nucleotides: TGTGCCAGCAGCGCCCCAGGGACAGGGGTCAATCAGCCCCAGCATTTT. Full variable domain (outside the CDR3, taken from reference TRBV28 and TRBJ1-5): DVKVTQSSRYLVKRTGEKVFLECVQDMDHENMFWYRQDPGLGLRLIYFSYDVKMKEKGDIPEGYSVSREKKERFSLILESASTNQTSMYLCASSAPGTGVNQPQHFGDGTRLSIL.

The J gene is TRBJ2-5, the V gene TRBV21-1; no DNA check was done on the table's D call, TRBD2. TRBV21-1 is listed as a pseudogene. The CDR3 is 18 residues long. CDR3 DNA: TGTGCCAGCAGCAAATGGGTCCCACTAGCGGGATGGCAAGAGACCCAGTACTTC. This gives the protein CASSKWVPLAGWQETQYF.

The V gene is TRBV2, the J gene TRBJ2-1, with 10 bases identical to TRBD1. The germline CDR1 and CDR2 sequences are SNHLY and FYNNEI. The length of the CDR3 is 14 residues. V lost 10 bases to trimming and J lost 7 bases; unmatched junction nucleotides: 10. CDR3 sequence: CATLPDRGLNEQFF. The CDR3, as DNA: TGTGCCACCCTGCCGGACAGGGGGTTGAATGAGCAGTTCTTC.

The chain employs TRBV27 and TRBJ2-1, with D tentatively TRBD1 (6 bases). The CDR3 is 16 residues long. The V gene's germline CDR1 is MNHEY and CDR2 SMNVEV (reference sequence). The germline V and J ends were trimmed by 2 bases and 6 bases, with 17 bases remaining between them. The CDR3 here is CASSLAGDPPLNEQFF. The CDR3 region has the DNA TGTGCCAGCAGTTTAGCAGGGGACCCGCCCCTCAATGAGCAGTTCTTC.

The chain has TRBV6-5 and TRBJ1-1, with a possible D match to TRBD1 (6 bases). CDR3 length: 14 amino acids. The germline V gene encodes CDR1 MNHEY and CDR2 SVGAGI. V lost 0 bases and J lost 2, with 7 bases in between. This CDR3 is CASSYSDSNTEAFF. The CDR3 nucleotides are TGTGCCAGCAGTTACTCGGACAGCAACACTGAAGCTTTCTTT.

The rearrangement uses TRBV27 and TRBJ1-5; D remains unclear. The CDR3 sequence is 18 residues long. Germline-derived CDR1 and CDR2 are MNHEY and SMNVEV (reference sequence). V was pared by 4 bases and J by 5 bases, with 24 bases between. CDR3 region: CASSSSAWAGPGDQPQHF. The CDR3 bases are TGTGCCAGCAGTTCCTCGGCCTGGGCAGGCCCCGGGGATCAGCCCCAGCATTTT.

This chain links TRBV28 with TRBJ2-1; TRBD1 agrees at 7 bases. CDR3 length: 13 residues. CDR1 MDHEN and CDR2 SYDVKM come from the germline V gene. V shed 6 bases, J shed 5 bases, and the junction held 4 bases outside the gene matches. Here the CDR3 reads CASRRGQDNEQFF. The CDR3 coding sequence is TGTGCCAGCAGACGTGGACAGGACAATGAGCAGTTCTTC. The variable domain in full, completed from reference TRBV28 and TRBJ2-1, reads DVKVTQSSRYLVKRTGEKVFLECVQDMDHENMFWYRQDPGLGLRLIYFSYDVKMKEKGDIPEGYSVSREKKERFSLILESASTNQTSMYLCASRRGQDNEQFFGPGTRLTVL.

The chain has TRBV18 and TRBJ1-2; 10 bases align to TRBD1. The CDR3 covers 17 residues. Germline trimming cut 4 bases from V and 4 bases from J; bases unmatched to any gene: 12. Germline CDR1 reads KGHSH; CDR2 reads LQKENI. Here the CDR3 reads CASSLAPGTGVPYGYTF. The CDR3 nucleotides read TGTGCCAGCTCACTCGCGCCCGGGACAGGGGTTCCCTATGGCTACACCTTC. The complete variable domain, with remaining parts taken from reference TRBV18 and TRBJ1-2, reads NAGVMQNPRHLVRRRGQEARLRCSPMKGHSHVYWYRQLPEEGLKFMVYLQKENIIDESGMPKERFSAEFPKEGPSILRIQQVVRGDSAAYFCASSLAPGTGVPYGYTFGSGTRLTVV.

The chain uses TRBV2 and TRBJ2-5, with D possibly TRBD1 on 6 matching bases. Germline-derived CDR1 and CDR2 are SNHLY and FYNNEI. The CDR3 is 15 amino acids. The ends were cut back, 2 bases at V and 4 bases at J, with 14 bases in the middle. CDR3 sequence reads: CASSEPPGHLETQYF. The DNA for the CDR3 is TGTGCCAGCAGTGAACCACCGGGACACCTAGAGACCCAGTACTTC. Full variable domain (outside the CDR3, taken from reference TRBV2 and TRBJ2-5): EPEVTQTPSHQVTQMGQEVILRCVPISNHLYFYWYRQILGQKVEFLVSFYNNEISEKSEIFDDQFSVERPDGSNFTLKIRSTKLEDSAMYFCASSEPPGHLETQYFGPGTRLLVL.

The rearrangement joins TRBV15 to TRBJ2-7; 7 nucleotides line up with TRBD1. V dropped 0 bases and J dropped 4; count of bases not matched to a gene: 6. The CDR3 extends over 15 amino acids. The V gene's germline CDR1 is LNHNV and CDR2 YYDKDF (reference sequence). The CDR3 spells CATSRDYRDSYEQYF. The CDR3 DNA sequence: TGTGCCACCAGCAGAGACTATCGGGACAGTTACGAGCAGTACTTC.

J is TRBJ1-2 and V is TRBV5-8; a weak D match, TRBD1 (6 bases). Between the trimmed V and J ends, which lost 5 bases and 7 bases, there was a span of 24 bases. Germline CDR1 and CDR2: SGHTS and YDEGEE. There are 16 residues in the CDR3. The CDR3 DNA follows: TGTGCCAGCAGAACATTACAGGGACGAAAACGGTCTGGCTACACCTTC. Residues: CASRTLQGRKRSGYTF.

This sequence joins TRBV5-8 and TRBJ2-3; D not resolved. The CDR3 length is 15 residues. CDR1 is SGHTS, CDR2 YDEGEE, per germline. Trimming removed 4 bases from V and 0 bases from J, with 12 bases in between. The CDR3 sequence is CASSRLGASTDTQYF. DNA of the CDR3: TGTGCCAGCAGCCGCCTCGGAGCTAGCACAGATACGCAGTATTTT. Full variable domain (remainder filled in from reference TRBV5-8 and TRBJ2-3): EAGVTQSPTHLIKTRGQQATLRCSPISGHTSVYWYQQALGLGLQFLLWYDEGEERNRGNFPPRFSGRQFPNYSSELNVNALELEDSALYLCASSRLGASTDTQYFGPGTRLTVL.

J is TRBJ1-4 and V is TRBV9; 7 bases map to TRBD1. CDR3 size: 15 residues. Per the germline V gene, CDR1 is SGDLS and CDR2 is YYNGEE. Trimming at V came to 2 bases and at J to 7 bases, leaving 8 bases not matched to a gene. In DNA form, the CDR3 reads TGTGCCAGCAGCGTCCTTGGGACAGAGAGTGAAAAACTGTTTTTT. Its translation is CASSVLGTESEKLFF.

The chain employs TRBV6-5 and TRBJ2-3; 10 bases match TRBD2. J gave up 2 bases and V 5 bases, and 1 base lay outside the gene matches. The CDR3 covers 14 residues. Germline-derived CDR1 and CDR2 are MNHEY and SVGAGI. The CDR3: CASSLAGDTDTQYF. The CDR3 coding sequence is TGTGCCAGCAGTCTAGCGGGAGACACAGATACGCAGTATTTT.

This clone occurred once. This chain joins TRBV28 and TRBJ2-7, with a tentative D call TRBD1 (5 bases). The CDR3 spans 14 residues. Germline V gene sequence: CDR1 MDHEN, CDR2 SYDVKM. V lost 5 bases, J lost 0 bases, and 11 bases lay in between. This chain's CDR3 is CASSNPGISYEQYF. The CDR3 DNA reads TGTGCCAGCAGTAACCCAGGGATCTCCTACGAGCAGTACTTC.

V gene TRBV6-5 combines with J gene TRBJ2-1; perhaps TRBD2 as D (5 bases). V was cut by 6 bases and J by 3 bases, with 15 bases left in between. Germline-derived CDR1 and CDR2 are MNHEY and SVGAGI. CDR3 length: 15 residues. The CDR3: CASSRLDSNYNEQFF. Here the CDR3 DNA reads TGTGCCAGCAGCCGCCTGGACTCTAACTACAATGAGCAGTTCTTC.

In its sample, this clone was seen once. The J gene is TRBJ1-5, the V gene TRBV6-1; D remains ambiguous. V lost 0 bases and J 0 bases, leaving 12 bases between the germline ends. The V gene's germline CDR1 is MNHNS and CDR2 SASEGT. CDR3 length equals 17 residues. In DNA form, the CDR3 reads TGTGCCAGCAGTGAAGCCGACTATATCTATAGCAATCAGCCCCAGCATTTT. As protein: CASSEADYIYSNQPQHF.

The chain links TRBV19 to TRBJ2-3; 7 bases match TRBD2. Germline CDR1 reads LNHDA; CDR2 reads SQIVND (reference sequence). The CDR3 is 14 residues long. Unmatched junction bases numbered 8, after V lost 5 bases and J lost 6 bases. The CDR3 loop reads CASSWAGVRDTQYF. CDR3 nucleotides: TGTGCCAGTAGTTGGGCGGGAGTGAGGGATACGCAGTATTTT. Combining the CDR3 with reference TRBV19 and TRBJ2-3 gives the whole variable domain DGGITQSPKYLFRKEGQNVTLSCEQNLNHDAMYWYRQDPGQGLRLIYYSQIVNDFQKGDIAEGYSVSREKKESFPLTVTSAQKNPTAFYLCASSWAGVRDTQYFGPGTRLTVL.